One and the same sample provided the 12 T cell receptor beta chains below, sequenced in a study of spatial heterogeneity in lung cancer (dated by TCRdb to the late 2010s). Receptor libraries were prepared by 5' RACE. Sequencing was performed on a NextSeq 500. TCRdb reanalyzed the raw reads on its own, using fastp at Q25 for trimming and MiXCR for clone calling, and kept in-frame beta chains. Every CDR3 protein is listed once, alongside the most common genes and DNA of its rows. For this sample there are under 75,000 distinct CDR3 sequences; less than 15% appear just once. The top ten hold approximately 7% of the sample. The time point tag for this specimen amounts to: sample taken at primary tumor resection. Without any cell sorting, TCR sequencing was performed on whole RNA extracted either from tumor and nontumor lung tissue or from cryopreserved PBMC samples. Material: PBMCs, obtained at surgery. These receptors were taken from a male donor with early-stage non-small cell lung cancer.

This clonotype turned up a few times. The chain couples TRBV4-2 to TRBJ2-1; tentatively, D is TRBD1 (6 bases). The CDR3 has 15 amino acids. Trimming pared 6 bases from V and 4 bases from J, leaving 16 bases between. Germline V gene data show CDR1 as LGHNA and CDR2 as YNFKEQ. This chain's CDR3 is CASRSGNRVYNEQFF. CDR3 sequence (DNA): TGTGCCAGCAGATCGGGGAACAGGGTATACAATGAGCAGTTCTTC.

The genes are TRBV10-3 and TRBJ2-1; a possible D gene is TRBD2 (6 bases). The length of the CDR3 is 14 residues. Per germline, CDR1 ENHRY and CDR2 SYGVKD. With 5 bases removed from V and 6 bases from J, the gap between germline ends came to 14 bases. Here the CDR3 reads CAISPRESGNEQFF. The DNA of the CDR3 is TGTGCCATCAGTCCTCGGGAGAGTGGCAATGAGCAGTTCTTC.

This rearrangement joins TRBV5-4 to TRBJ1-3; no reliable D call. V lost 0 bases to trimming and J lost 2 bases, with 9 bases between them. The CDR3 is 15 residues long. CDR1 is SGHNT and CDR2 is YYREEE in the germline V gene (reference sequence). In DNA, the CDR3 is TGTGCCAGCAGCTTGGGGGCCGCCGCTGGAAACACCATATATTTT. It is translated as CASSLGAAAGNTIYF. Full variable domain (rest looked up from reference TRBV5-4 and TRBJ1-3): ETGVTQSPTHLIKTRGQQVTLRCSSQSGHNTVSWYQQALGQGPQFIFQYYREEENGRGNFPPRFSGLQFPNYSSELNVNALELDDSALYLCASSLGAAAGNTIYFGEGSWLTVV.

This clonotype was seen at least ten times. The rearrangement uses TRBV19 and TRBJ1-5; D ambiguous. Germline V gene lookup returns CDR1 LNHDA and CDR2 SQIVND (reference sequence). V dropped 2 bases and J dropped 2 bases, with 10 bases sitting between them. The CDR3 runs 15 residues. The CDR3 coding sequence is TGTGCCAGTAGTATACAAGGAAACGGCAATCAGCCCCAGCATTTT. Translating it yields CASSIQGNGNQPQHF.

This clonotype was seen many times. The CDR3 DNA is TGTGCCAGCAGCTCCCTCGGGAGGAGCACAGATACGCAGTATTTT. Its translation is CASSSLGRSTDTQYF. V gene TRBV7-2 combines with J gene TRBJ2-3, with TRBD2 identical over 7 bases. V lost 4 bases, J lost 0 bases, and 4 bases stayed unmatched. The CDR3 is made up of 15 amino acids. The V gene's germline CDR1 is SGHTA and CDR2 FQGNSA.

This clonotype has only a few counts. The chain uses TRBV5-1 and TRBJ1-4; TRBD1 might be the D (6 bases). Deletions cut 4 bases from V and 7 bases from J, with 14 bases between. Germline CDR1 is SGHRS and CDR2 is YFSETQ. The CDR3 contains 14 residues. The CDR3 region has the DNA TGCGCCAGCAGCGACCCCTCAGGGGCTGAAAAACTGTTTTTT. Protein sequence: CASSDPSGAEKLFF.

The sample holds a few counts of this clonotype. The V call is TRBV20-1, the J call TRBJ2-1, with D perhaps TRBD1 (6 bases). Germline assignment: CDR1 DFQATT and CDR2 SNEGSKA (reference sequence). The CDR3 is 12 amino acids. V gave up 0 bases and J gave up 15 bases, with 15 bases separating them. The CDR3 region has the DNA TGCAGTGCTAGAGATCCCGGGACAAAGCTGTTCTTC. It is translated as CSARDPGTKLFF.

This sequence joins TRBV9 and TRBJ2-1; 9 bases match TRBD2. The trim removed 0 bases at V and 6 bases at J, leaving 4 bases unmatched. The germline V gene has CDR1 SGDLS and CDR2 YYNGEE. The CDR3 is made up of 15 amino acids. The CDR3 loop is CASSVAAGGPNEQFF. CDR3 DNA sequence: TGTGCCAGCAGCGTAGCTGCGGGAGGGCCCAATGAGCAGTTCTTC.

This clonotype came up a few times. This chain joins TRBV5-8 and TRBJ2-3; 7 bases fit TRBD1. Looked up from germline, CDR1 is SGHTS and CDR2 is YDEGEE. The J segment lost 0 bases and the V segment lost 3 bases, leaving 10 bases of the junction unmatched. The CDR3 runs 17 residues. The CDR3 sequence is CASSSTRDSSSTDTQYF. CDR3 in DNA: TGTGCCAGCAGCTCTACTCGGGACAGCTCTAGCACAGATACGCAGTATTTT.

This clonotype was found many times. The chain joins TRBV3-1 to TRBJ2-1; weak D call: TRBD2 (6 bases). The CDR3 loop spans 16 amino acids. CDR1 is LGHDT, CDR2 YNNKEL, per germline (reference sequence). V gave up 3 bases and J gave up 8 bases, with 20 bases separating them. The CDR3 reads CASSQGGTIRRDEQFF. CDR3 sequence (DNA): TGTGCCAGCAGCCAGGGGGGTACTATCAGGAGGGATGAGCAGTTCTTC.

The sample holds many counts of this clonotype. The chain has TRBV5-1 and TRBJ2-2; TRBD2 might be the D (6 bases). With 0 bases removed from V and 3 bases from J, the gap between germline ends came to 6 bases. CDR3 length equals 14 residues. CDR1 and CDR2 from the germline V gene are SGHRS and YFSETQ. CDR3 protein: CASSLGDYTGELFF. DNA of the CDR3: TGCGCCAGCAGCTTGGGGGACTACACCGGGGAGCTGTTTTTT. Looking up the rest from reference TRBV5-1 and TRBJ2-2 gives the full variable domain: KAGVTQTPRYLIKTRGQQVTLSCSPISGHRSVSWYQQTPGQGLQFLFEYFSETQRNKGNFPGRFSGRQFSNSRSEMNVSTLELGDSALYLCASSLGDYTGELFFGEGSRLTVL.

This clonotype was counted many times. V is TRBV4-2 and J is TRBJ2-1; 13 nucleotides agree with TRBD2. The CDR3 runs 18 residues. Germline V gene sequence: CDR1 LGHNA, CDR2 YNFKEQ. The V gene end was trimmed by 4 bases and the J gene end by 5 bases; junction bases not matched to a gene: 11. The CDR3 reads CASSLVFSGLAGNNEQFF. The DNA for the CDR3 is TGTGCCAGCAGCCTAGTTTTCTCGGGACTAGCGGGGAACAATGAGCAGTTCTTC.